This T cell receptor beta chain comes out of a study of Graves' ophthalmopathy and Graves' hyperthyroidism. RNA served as the template for amplifying TCR beta CDR3 regions. In the first round, RT-PCR was carried out with HTBI primers, and a multiplex PCR formed the second round. TCRdb fed the multiplex PCR reads into MiXCR, producing one record per CDR3 protein. Counted here are approximately 700,000 distinct CDR3 sequences, under 50% occurring once; the ten biggest clones make up more than 2.5%. This CDR3 has 13 amino acids. CDR1 and CDR2 (germline): SQVTM, ANQGSEA. V was pared by 6 bases and J by 2 bases, with 10 bases between. This clonotype was counted ten times or more.

This sequence joins TRBV29-1 and TRBJ2-2; D might be TRBD1 (5 bases). This clonotype was sampled from an adult man with Graves' ophthalmopathy. Input material: peripheral blood. In nucleotides, the CDR3 is TGCAGCGTCCGTCAGGGTAACACCGGGGAGCTGTTTTTT. Its translation is CSVRQGNTGELFF.